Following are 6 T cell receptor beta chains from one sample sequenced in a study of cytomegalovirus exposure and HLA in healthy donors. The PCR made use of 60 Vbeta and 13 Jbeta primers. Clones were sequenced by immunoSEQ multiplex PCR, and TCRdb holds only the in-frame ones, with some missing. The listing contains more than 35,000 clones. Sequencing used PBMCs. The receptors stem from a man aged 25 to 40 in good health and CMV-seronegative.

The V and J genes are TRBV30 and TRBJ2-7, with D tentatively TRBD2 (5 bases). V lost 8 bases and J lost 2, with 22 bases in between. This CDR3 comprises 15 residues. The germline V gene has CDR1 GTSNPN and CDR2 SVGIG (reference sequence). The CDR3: CAGPSGLAGAYEQYF. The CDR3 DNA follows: TGTGCCGGCCCCTCGGGTCTGGCGGGTGCCTACGAGCAGTACTTC.

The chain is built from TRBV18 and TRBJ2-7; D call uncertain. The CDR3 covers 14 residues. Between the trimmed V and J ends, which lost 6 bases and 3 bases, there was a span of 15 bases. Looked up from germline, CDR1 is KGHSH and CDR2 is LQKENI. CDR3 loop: CASSRAGTDYEQYF. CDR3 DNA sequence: TGTGCCAGCTCGCGCGCAGGTACGGACTACGAGCAGTACTTC.

As DNA, the CDR3 is TGTGCAAGTCGCTTAGCGACCCGGGACAGCACCTACGAGCAGTACTTC. Its translation: CASRLATRDSTYEQYF. The chain uses TRBV12-2 and TRBJ2-7; TRBD1 is taken as the D call from the table, unchecked against the DNA. TRBV12-2 is designated a pseudogene. This CDR3 contains 16 residues.

The CDR3 bases are TGCGCCAGTACCACCGGACTAGCGGGAGGAGCGGAGACCCAGTACTTC. Residues: CASTTGLAGGAETQYF. V usage is TRBV5-1 and J usage is TRBJ2-5, with 14 bases matching TRBD2. V shed 8 bases, J shed 5 bases, and the junction held 11 bases outside the gene matches. The CDR3 consists of 16 residues. CDR1 is SGHRS and CDR2 is YFSETQ in the germline V gene.

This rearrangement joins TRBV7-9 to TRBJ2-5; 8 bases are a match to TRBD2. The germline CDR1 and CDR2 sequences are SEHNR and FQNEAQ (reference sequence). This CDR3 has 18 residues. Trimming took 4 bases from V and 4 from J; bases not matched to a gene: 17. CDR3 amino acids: CASSSGNTGGSGGETQYF. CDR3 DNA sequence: TGTGCCAGCAGCTCGGGTAATACGGGAGGGTCAGGAGGAGAGACCCAGTACTTC.

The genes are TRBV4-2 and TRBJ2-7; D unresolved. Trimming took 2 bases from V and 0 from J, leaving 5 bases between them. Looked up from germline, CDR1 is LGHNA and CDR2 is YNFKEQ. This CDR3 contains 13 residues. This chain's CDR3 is CASSQFLSYEQYF. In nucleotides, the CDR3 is TGTGCCAGCAGCCAATTCCTCTCCTACGAGCAGTACTTC.